This T cell receptor (beta chain) was sequenced for a study of shared clonotypes between healthy human individuals (dated by TCRdb to 2020 to 2022). Study-wide context: The cohort comprised two women and a few men aged 18 to 49 years. For each donor, CD4 naive and CD4 memory were each given three plates, CD8 naive was given two plates, and CD8 memory was given one plate. The study deeply sequenced blood TCR repertoires of about five healthy adults to estimate repertoire size and the extent of clonotype sharing between individuals. To increase sequencing depth and limit assay-specific biases, different laboratories used diverse techniques to prepare libraries and sequence TCR repertoires. Leukapheresis yielded between about 0.94 and 9 billion PBMCs per donor.

The paper as a whole reports these results and caveats: Sampling was restricted to blood, and TCR repertoires in tissues likely differ from the TCR repertoires found in blood. Even with the large sequencing depth, rarefaction of the sorted-subset datasets indicated that sequencing was incomplete. Naive subsets generally had larger estimated clonotype richness than memory subsets did. Compared with non-shared clonotypes, clonotypes shared by all four sorted-subset donors had higher generation probabilities. Pairwise subsampling led to the expectation that sequencing depth would affect the degree of clonotype sharing among donors. Across four donors, approximately 4.9% of naive CD4, approximately 3.6% of naive CD8, about 2.3% of memory CD4, and 0.4% of memory CD8 clonotypes were shared. The small number of donors limited the genetic and exposure-history diversity represented.

The donors were healthy, HIV-negative adults with no recently reported acute infections or vaccinations. All donors were Caucasian adults living in Nashville, Tennessee, USA. Magnetic negative selection was used to enrich CD4+ T cells, after which naive cells were positively selected on CD45RA and the negative fraction became the memory subset. Blood was collected by leukapheresis, and PBMCs were isolated by Ficoll-Histopaque density gradient centrifugation and then cryopreserved in liquid nitrogen vapor phase. Analytical flow cytometry was used to check the purity and quantity of every magnetically sorted T cell population. Genomic DNA was isolated from each sorted fraction and quantified by UV absorbance on a Nanodrop 2000c. TCR CDR3 regions were amplified from genomic DNA by multiplex PCR using the deep immunoSEQ assay. Genomic DNA extracted from each cell subset was distributed evenly over all wells of several immunoSEQ 96-well plates, and each plate served as one replicate. For sorted subsets, each replicate PCR was loaded with roughly 190 ng genomic DNA, equivalent to about 30,000 T cell genomes. The purified libraries were quantified using a Qubit 3.0 fluorometer, sized with a Bioanalyzer 2100, and then quantified again using the KAPA Library Quantification kit. Each immunoSEQ 96-well plate was sequenced on its own single-read 150-cycle Illumina NextSeq 550 flow cell. As for how the authors treated the data: Because the immunoSEQ output included only junctional sequences and no quality scores, the filtering could not be the same as the filtering used for full-length reads. To assign V/J genes and CDR3, sequences were annotated using PyIR, a Python wrapper for IgBLAST v1.9, with IMGT germline references. Reads were removed for weak V/J assignments (E-value above 1e-6), missing CDR3, stop codons, out-of-frame junctions, or ambiguous translated residues. V3J clonotypes were defined as sequences sharing the same inferred V gene, J gene, and CDR3 amino acid sequence. To compute the percentage overlap between repertoires, the number of shared unique clonotypes was divided by the size of the smaller repertoire. Repertoire richness was assessed with RTK rarefaction, the Chao1 estimator, and Recon v2.1 estimates of unobserved clonotypes. OLGA was used to compute generation probabilities for all TCRbeta clonotypes that the gDNA method yielded from a handful of donors. TCRdb's version of the immuneACCESS table is confined to in-frame rearrangements and falls short of the full clone set. An unresolved V gene accounts for under half of the shortfall where checked; the remainder is of unknown origin. For V, J and clone size, that table is used; D and trimming come from the DNA. Counted in this sample were roughly 2.6 million clones; roughly 92% of them appeared once. The top ten clonotypes cover about 0.13% of the sample.

V loses 3 bases, J loses 6 bases, and the germline ends lie 11 bases apart. CDR1 and CDR2 are read off the germline V gene as SGHTA and FQGNSA. Including cysteine and phenylalanine, the CDR3 has 13 amino acids. The DNA shown is the 39-base CDR3, in frame from base 1. As regards this clone: Its recognized antigen is unknown. Base qualities are not recorded, but no much larger clone differs from it by a single base.

The sequenced sample consisted of naive CD4+ T cells sorted from blood. This specimen's cell subset or site label, per the study, means: CD45RA+ positively selected. The sequence was obtained from a man in his late teens or twenties in good health. This chain is built from TRBV7-2 and TRBJ1-2; no confident D gene assignment can be made. The CDR3 has the sequence CASSFRASHGYTF. The nucleotide sequence is TGTGCCAGCAGCTTTAGGGCAAGTCATGGCTACACCTTC.